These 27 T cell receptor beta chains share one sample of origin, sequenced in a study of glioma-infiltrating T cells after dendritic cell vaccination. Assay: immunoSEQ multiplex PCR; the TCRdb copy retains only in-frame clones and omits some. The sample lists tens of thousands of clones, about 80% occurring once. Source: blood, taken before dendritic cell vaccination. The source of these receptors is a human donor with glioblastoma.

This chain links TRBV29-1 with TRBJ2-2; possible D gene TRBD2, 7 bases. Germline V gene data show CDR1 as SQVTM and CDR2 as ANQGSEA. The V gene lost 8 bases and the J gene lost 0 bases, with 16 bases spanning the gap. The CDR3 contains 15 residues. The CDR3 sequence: CSYRGAGANTGELFF. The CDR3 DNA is TGCAGCTACCGGGGGGCAGGGGCGAACACCGGGGAGCTGTTTTTT.

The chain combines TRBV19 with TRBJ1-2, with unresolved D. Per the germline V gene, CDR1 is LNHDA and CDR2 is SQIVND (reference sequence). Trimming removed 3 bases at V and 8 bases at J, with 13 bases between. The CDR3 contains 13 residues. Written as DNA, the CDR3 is TGTGCCAGTAGTATCGGTCAGACTCGAGGCTACACCTTC. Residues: CASSIGQTRGYTF.

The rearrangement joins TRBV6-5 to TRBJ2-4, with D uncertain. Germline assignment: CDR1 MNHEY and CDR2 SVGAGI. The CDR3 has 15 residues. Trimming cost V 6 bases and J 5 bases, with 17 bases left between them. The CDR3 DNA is TGTGCCAGCAGAATGGGCCCCGACCTCCAAAACATTCAGTACTTC. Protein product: CASRMGPDLQNIQYF.

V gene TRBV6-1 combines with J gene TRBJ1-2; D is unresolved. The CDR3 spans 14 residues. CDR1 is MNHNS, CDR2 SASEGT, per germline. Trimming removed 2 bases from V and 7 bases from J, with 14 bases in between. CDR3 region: CASSERLITGGYTF. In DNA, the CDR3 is TGTGCCAGCAGTGAACGGTTGATAACTGGTGGCTACACCTTC.

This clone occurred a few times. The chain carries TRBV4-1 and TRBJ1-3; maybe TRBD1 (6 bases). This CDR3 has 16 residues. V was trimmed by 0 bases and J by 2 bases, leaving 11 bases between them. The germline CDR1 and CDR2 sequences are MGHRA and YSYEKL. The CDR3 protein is CASSQEGTGTGNTIYF. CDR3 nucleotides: TGCGCCAGCAGCCAAGAAGGAACAGGGACTGGAAACACCATATATTTT.

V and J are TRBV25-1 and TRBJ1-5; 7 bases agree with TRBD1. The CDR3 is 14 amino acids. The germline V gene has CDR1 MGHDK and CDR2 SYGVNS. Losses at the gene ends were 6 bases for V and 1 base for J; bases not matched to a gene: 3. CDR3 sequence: CASRATGSNQPQHF. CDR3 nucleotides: TGTGCCAGCAGGGCGACAGGGAGCAATCAGCCCCAGCATTTT.

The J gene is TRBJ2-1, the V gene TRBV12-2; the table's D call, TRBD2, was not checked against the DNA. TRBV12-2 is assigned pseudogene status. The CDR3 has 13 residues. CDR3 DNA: TGTGCAAGTCGCGCCGGTGAGAGGAATGAGCAGTTCTTC. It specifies CASRAGERNEQFF.

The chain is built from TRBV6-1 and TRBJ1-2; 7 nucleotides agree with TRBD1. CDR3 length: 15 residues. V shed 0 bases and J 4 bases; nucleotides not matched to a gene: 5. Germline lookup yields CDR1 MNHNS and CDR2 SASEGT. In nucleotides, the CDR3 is TGTGCCAGCAGTGAAGCCTACAGGGGCGGCTATGGCTACACCTTC. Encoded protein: CASSEAYRGGYGYTF.

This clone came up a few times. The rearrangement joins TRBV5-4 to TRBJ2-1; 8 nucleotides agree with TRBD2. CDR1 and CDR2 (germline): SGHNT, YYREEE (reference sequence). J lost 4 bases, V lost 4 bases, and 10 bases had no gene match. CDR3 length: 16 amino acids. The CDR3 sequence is CASSQDSGGAYNEQFF. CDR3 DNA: TGTGCCAGCAGCCAAGATTCCGGGGGGGCTTACAATGAGCAGTTCTTC.

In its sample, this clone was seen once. The CDR3 spells CAWSKSADTQYF. Here the CDR3 DNA reads TGTGCCTGGTCTAAGAGTGCAGATACGCAGTATTTT. The chain has TRBV30 and TRBJ2-3; unclear D gene. V was cut by 5 bases and J by 4 bases, with 10 bases left in between. The V gene's germline CDR1 is GTSNPN and CDR2 SVGIG (reference sequence). CDR3 size: 12 residues.

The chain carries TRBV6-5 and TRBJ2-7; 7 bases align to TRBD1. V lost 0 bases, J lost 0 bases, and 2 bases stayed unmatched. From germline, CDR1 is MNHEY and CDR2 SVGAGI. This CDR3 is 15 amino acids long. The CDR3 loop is CASSYSSGGSYEQYF. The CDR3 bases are TGTGCCAGCAGTTACTCGTCAGGGGGCTCCTACGAGCAGTACTTC.

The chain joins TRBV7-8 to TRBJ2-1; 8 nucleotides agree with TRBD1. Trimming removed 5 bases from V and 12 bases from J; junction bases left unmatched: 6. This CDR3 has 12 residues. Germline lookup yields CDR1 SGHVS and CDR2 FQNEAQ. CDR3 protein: CASSPGGRVQFF. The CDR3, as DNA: TGTGCCAGCAGCCCAGGGGGCAGGGTGCAGTTCTTC.

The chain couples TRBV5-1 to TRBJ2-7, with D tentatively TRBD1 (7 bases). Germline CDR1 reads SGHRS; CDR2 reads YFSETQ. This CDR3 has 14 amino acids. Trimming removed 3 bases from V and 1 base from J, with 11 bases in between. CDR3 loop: CASSSRGESYEQYF. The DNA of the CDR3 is TGCGCCAGCAGCTCCAGGGGGGAGTCCTACGAGCAGTACTTC.

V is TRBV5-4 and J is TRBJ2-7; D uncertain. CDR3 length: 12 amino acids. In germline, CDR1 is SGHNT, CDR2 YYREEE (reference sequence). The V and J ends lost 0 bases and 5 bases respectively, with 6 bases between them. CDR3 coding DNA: TGTGCCAGCAGCTTGGCCGTCGACGAGCAGTACTTC. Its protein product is CASSLAVDEQYF.

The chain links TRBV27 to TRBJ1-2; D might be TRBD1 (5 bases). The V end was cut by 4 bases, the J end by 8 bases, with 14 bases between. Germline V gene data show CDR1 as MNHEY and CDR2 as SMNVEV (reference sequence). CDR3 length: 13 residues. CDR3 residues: CASSWGSGNGYTF. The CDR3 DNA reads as TGTGCCAGCAGTTGGGGTTCAGGGAACGGCTACACCTTC.

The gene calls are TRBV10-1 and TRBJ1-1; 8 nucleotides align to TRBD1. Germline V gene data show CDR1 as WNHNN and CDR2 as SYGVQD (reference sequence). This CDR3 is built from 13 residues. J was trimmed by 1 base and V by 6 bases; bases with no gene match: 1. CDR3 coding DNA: TGCGCCAGCAGACAGGGGGAGAACACTGAAGCTTTCTTT. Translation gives CASRQGENTEAFF.

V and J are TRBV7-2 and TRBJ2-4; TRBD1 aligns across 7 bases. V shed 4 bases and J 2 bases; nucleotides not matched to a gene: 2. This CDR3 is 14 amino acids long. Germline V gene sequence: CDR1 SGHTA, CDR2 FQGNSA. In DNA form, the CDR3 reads TGTGCCAGCAGCTACAGGGGATCCAAAAACATTCAGTACTTC. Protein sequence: CASSYRGSKNIQYF.

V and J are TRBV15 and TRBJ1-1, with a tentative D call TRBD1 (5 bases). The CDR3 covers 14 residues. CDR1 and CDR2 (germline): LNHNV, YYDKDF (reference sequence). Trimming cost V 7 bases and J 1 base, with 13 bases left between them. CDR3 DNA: TGTGCCACCAACCCAGGGTCGTCGAACACTGAAGCTTTCTTT. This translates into CATNPGSSNTEAFF.

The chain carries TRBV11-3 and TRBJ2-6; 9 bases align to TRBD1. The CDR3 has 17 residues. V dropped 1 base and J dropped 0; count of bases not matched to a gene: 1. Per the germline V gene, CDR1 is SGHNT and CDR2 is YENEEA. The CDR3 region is CASSLGQGVSGANVLTF. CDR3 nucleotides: TGTGCCAGCAGCTTAGGACAGGGGGTCTCTGGGGCCAACGTCCTGACTTTC.

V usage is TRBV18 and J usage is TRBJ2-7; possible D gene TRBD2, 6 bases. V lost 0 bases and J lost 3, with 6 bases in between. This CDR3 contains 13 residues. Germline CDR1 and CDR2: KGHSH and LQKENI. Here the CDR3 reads CASSPPGGYEQYV. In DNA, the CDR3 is TGTGCCAGCTCACCACCGGGAGGCTACGAGCAGTACGTC.

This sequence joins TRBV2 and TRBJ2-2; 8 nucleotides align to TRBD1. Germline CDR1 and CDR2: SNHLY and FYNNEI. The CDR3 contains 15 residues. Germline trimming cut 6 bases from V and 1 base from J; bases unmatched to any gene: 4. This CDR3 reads CASRPGQGNTGELFF. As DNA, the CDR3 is TGTGCCAGCAGACCCGGACAGGGGAACACCGGGGAGCTGTTTTTT.

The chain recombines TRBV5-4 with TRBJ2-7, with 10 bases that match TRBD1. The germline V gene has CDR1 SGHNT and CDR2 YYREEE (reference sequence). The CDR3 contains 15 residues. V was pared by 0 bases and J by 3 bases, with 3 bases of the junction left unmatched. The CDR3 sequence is CASSLGQGAYYEQYF. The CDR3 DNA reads TGTGCCAGCAGCTTGGGACAGGGGGCATACTACGAGCAGTACTTC.

CDR3 in amino acids: CASKRGGKNIQYF. The CDR3 coding sequence is TGTGCCAGTAAAAGGGGAGGCAAAAACATTCAGTACTTC. The chain is built from TRBV6-1 and TRBJ2-4, with a possible D match to TRBD2 (6 bases). Germline CDR1 MNHNS, CDR2 SASEGT. Trimming took 9 bases from V and 3 from J, leaving 12 bases between them. The CDR3 totals 13 residues.

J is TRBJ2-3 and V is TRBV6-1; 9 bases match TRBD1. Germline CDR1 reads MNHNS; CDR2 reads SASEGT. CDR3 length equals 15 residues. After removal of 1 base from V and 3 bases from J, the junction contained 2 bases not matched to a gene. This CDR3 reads CASSEEQGATDTQYF. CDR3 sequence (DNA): TGTGCCAGCAGTGAAGAACAGGGGGCTACAGATACGCAGTATTTT.

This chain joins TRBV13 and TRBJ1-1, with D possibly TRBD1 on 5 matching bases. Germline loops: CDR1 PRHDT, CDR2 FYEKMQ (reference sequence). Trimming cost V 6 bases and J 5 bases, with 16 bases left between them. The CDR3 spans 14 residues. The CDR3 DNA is TGTGCCAGCAGGCCCAGTTCGGGGGGAACTGAAGCTTTCTTT. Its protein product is CASRPSSGGTEAFF.

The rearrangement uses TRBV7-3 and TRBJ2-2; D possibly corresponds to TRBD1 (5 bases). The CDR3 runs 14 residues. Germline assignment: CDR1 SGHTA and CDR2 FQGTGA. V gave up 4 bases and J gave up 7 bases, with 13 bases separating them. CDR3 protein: CASSSGSNNGELFF. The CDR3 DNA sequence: TGTGCCAGCAGCTCAGGGTCGAATAACGGGGAGCTGTTTTTT.

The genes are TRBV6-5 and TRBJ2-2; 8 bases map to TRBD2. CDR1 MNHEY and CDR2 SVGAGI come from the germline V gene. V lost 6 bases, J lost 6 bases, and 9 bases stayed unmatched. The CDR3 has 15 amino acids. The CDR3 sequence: CASSRGLAIAGELFF. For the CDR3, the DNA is TGTGCCAGCAGCCGCGGACTAGCTATCGCCGGGGAGCTGTTTTTT.